The 29 T cell receptor beta chains in this list originate from one sample, sequenced in a study of T-cell reconstitution after alpha-beta-depleted transplantation in children (dated by TCRdb to about 2016). Library method: PCR. Instrument used: Illumina HiSeq 2500. TCR library preparation used molecular barcoding, with unique molecular identifiers applied to normalize quantification of the TCRbeta repertoire. Starting from the raw public reads, TCRdb applied fastp trimming at Q25, assembled clones with MiXCR and retained in-frame beta chains. Every entry covers one CDR3 protein and lists the most common genes and DNA from its rows. The sample table contains about 640,000 distinct CDR3 sequences; only one count was recorded for 15% to 20% of them. The ten largest clones represent 0.9% to 1.2% of the sample. The sample consisted of PBMCs from the stem cell graft donor, taken from the stem cell graft. The receptors were sampled from a human donor who donated a stem cell graft to a child with acute myeloid leukemia.

This clonotype was recorded a few times. The V and J genes are TRBV12-3 or TRBV12-4 and TRBJ1-5, with D tentatively TRBD1 (5 bases). Between the trimmed V and J ends, which lost 4 bases and 6 bases, there was a span of 13 bases. The CDR3 consists of 14 residues. CDR3 DNA sequence: TGTGCCAGCAGTTCACGGGGGGTGGGTCAGCCCCAGCATTTT. Translation gives CASSSRGVGQPQHF.

This clonotype was seen at least ten times. J is TRBJ2-7 and V is TRBV29-1, with a weak D call TRBD2 (5 bases). Germline V gene sequence: CDR1 SQVTM, CDR2 ANQGSEA. The ends were cut back, 6 bases at V and 3 bases at J, with 9 bases in the middle. This CDR3 region has 11 residues. The CDR3 spells CSVGLDYEQYF. CDR3 sequence (DNA): TGCAGCGTCGGACTGGACTACGAGCAGTACTTC.

There are a few counts of this clonotype. V is TRBV5-1 and J is TRBJ2-5; a weak D match, TRBD2 (5 bases). V lost 2 bases, J lost 5 bases, and 19 bases lay in between. This CDR3 region has 16 residues. CDR1 is SGHRS, CDR2 YFSETQ, per germline. CDR3 sequence: CASSLGLTGTKETQYF. CDR3 in DNA: TGCGCCAGCAGCTTAGGACTTACTGGTACCAAGGAGACCCAGTACTTC.

The chain is built from TRBV2 and TRBJ2-7; possibly TRBD1 for D (6 bases). Germline V lookup: CDR1 SNHLY, CDR2 FYNNEI. V was trimmed by 4 bases and J by 2 bases, leaving 12 bases between them. The CDR3 consists of 14 residues. CDR3 sequence: CASSVTRGPYEQYV. DNA of the CDR3: TGTGCCAGCAGTGTAACCAGGGGTCCCTACGAGCAGTACGTC.

This clonotype was picked up a small number of times. V gene TRBV20-1 combines with J gene TRBJ1-6, with D perhaps matching TRBD1 (6 bases). Trimming took off 5 bases at V and 7 bases at J, with 15 bases between the two ends. The CDR3 spans 14 residues. Germline CDR1 and CDR2: DFQATT and SNEGSKA (reference sequence). Here the CDR3 reads CSAGGAGTNSPLHF. For the CDR3, the DNA is TGCAGTGCTGGGGGGGCGGGAACCAATTCACCCCTCCACTTT.

This clonotype was observed at least ten times. The chain carries TRBV20-1 and TRBJ1-1; D is ambiguous. The length of the CDR3 is 12 residues. Trimming took 3 bases from V and 7 from J, leaving 12 bases between them. From germline, CDR1 is DFQATT and CDR2 SNEGSKA (reference sequence). The chain's CDR3 is CSASGGYREAFF. The CDR3 nucleotides are TGCAGTGCTAGTGGTGGGTATCGTGAAGCTTTCTTT.

Concerning this clonotype itself: A read error is possible here, since a much larger clone lies one base away. The chain couples TRBV6-1 to TRBJ1-1; D gene unclear. Germline loops: CDR1 MNHNS, CDR2 SASEGT. The V end lost 6 bases, the J end lost 6 bases, and 17 bases lay between the germline ends. CDR3 length: 14 amino acids. This chain's CDR3 is CASREIRVRAEAFF. DNA for the CDR3: TGTGCCAGCAGAGAGATTAGGGTGCGGGCTGAAGCTTTCTTT.

This clonotype was seen repeatedly, ten times or more. The chain combines TRBV29-1 with TRBJ2-6; no clear D gene. Trimming left V 6 bases short and J 2 bases short, with 5 bases between. The CDR3 spans 12 residues. CDR1 SQVTM and CDR2 ANQGSEA come from the germline V gene. CDR3 DNA: TGCAGCGTCTGGACTGGGGCCAACGTCCTGACTTTC. Its translation is CSVWTGANVLTF.

The chain couples TRBV7-8 to TRBJ1-1; TRBD1 matches 7 bases. J was trimmed by 0 bases and V by 5 bases; bases with no gene match: 12. The germline gives CDR1 SGHVS, CDR2 FQNEAQ. CDR3 length equals 17 residues. CDR3 residues: CASSPRGGGAMNTEAFF. CDR3 bases: TGTGCCAGCAGCCCTAGGGGAGGGGGCGCGATGAACACTGAAGCTTTCTTT.

This clonotype appeared a few times. This sequence joins TRBV6-5 and TRBJ2-2; D gene ambiguous. V lost 6 bases to trimming and J lost 5 bases, with 10 bases between them. CDR3 length: 13 residues. Germline assignment: CDR1 MNHEY and CDR2 SVGAGI. In DNA, the CDR3 is TGTGCCAGCAGAATTTCGAGAACCGGGGAGCTGTTTTTT. This sequence encodes CASRISRTGELFF.

This clonotype turned up a few times. V is TRBV6-6 and J is TRBJ1-2; 8 bases match TRBD1. Germline-derived CDR1 and CDR2 are MNHNY and SVGAGI (reference sequence). The CDR3 consists of 14 residues. V dropped 5 bases and J dropped 2; count of bases not matched to a gene: 4. CDR3 nucleotide sequence: TGTGCCAGCAGTATCCAGGGGGCGAACTATGGCTACACCTTC. Translated: CASSIQGANYGYTF.

Many counts were recorded for this clonotype. The chain couples TRBV5-1 to TRBJ1-1; D is perhaps TRBD1 (5 bases). Deletions cut 3 bases from V and 8 bases from J, with 14 bases between. Germline CDR1 SGHRS, CDR2 YFSETQ. This CDR3 region has 13 residues. The CDR3 nucleotides are TGCGCCAGCAGCTCGAGGACTTGGGGCGAAGCTTTCTTT. Its translation: CASSSRTWGEAFF.

In its sample, this clonotype was seen many times. The junction does not match germline at one end; this may be a read error. The chain links TRBV29-1 to TRBJ1-1; D call uncertain. Germline V CDR1 and CDR2: SQVTM, ANQGSEA. This CDR3 has 11 residues. The CDR3 bases are TGCAGCGGAGAACAAAACAGTGAAGCTTTCTTT. Protein: CSGEQNSEAFF.

This clonotype was detected ten times or more. The chain carries TRBV12-3 or TRBV12-4 and TRBJ1-1; possible D gene TRBD1, 5 bases. The CDR3 loop spans 14 amino acids. V dropped 4 bases and J dropped 0 bases, with 9 bases sitting between them. This chain's CDR3 is CASSSGRVNTEAFF. As DNA, the CDR3 is TGTGCCAGCAGTTCGGGACGGGTGAACACTGAAGCTTTCTTT.

This clonotype was recorded a few times. V usage is TRBV20-1 and J usage is TRBJ2-5, with a tentative D call TRBD2 (5 bases). The CDR3 is made up of 13 amino acids. Germline V lookup: CDR1 DFQATT, CDR2 SNEGSKA (reference sequence). The germline V and J ends were trimmed by 5 bases and 3 bases, with 13 bases remaining between them. The CDR3: CSASGLVEETQYF. The CDR3 coding sequence is TGCAGTGCTTCCGGACTGGTGGAAGAGACCCAGTACTTC.

The V gene is TRBV7-9, the J gene TRBJ2-5; D unresolved. CDR3 length: 14 amino acids. V lost 1 base, J lost 1 base, and 7 bases lay in between. Germline values: CDR1 SEHNR, CDR2 FQNEAQ (reference sequence). The CDR3 loop is CASSLGVGQETQYF. The CDR3 DNA reads TGTGCCAGCAGCTTAGGGGTCGGCCAAGAGACCCAGTACTTC.

There are a few counts of this clonotype. The V gene is TRBV20-1, the J gene TRBJ2-1; D possibly uses TRBD1 or TRBD2 (7 bases each). Germline CDR1 and CDR2: DFQATT and SNEGSKA (reference sequence). Trimming took off 4 bases at V and 0 bases at J, with 13 bases between the two ends. There are 15 residues in the CDR3. The CDR3 nucleotides are TGCAGTGCTAATCCAGGGGGGGGCTCCTACAATGAGCAGTTCTTC. It yields the protein CSANPGGGSYNEQFF.

The V gene is TRBV20-1, the J gene TRBJ2-7, with D tentatively TRBD2 (5 bases). V was trimmed by 0 bases and J by 6 bases, leaving 15 bases between them. The CDR3 is 14 amino acids. Germline assignment: CDR1 DFQATT and CDR2 SNEGSKA (reference sequence). In nucleotides, the CDR3 is TGCAGTGCTAGAGAGGGCCCTAGCTTAGGCGAGCAGTACGTC. This codes for CSAREGPSLGEQYV.

In its sample, this clonotype was seen many times. V gene TRBV29-1 combines with J gene TRBJ2-5, with D tentatively TRBD2 (5 bases). The ends were cut back, 6 bases at V and 5 bases at J, with 16 bases in the middle. The CDR3 contains 13 residues. Germline lookup yields CDR1 SQVTM and CDR2 ANQGSEA. CDR3 protein: CSVGRRLGETQYF. The CDR3 DNA follows: TGCAGCGTGGGGAGACGGCTTGGGGAGACCCAGTACTTC.

This chain connects TRBV7-2 to TRBJ2-5; D not resolved. Trimming pared 6 bases from V and 2 bases from J, leaving 13 bases between. The germline V gene encodes CDR1 SGHTA and CDR2 FQGNSA. The CDR3 sequence is 14 residues long. The CDR3 nucleotides are TGTGCCAGCAGGTCCGATTTATTACAAGAGACCCAGTACTTC. Translation: CASRSDLLQETQYF.

This clonotype has only a few counts. The J gene is TRBJ1-3, the V gene TRBV5-6; 8 bases are a match to TRBD1. V lost 4 bases, J lost 2 bases, and 8 bases stayed unmatched. Germline V lookup: CDR1 SGHDT, CDR2 YYEEEE. The CDR3 spans 16 residues. The CDR3 here is CASSNGQGPPGNTIYF. The CDR3 nucleotides read TGTGCCAGCAGCAACGGACAGGGACCTCCTGGAAACACCATATATTTT.

The sample holds many counts of this clonotype. The chain joins TRBV10-3 to TRBJ1-5; 9 bases line up with TRBD1. Germline V lookup: CDR1 ENHRY, CDR2 SYGVKD. The CDR3 runs to 13 residues. V was pared by 8 bases and J by 5 bases, with 4 bases of the junction left unmatched. CDR3 DNA sequence: TGTGCCATCCGGGACAGGGTGGATCAGCCCCAGCATTTT. It codes for CAIRDRVDQPQHF.

This clonotype was found a few times. The gene calls are TRBV7-3 and TRBJ2-7; a weak D match, TRBD2 (6 bases). V was shortened by 4 bases and J by 0 bases, with 19 bases between the two germline ends. Germline V gene data show CDR1 as SGHTA and CDR2 as FQGTGA. The CDR3 runs 17 residues. CDR3 sequence: CASSSSPIAVNSYEQYF. CDR3 nucleotide sequence: TGTGCCAGCAGCTCATCCCCGATAGCGGTAAACTCCTACGAGCAGTACTTC.

This clonotype was seen repeatedly, ten times or more. V gene TRBV20-1 combines with J gene TRBJ2-3; D ambiguous. CDR1 and CDR2 from the germline V gene are DFQATT and SNEGSKA (reference sequence). This CDR3 is 12 amino acids long. V lost 6 bases and J 9 bases, leaving 16 bases between the germline ends. The CDR3 spells CSARPGPETQYF. In DNA form, the CDR3 reads TGCAGTGCCAGACCAGGTCCGGAGACGCAGTATTTT.

This clonotype was observed a handful of times. The chain couples TRBV11-2 to TRBJ2-1; D gene ambiguous. Germline values: CDR1 SGHAT, CDR2 FQNNGV. The CDR3 is 16 amino acids. Between the trimmed V and J ends, which lost 5 bases and 0 bases, there was a span of 14 bases. As DNA, the CDR3 is TGTGCCAGCAGCGTTAGAACTCCGGGCTCCTACAATGAGCAGTTCTTC. It is translated as CASSVRTPGSYNEQFF.

The table lists this clonotype with a few counts. The chain combines TRBV6-1 with TRBJ2-3; the D is unclear. The CDR3 loop spans 14 amino acids. The germline V gene encodes CDR1 MNHNS and CDR2 SASEGT. With 5 bases removed from V and 2 bases from J, the gap between germline ends came to 11 bases. The CDR3 here is CASSRLDNTDTQYF. The CDR3 nucleotides read TGTGCCAGCAGTCGCCTAGATAACACAGATACGCAGTATTTT.

V is TRBV20-1 and J is TRBJ1-1, with D possibly being TRBD1 (5 bases). The CDR3 runs 13 residues. Trimming stripped 6 bases from V and 4 bases from J, with 15 bases between. Germline loops: CDR1 DFQATT, CDR2 SNEGSKA (reference sequence). This chain's CDR3 is CSAYTAGGTEAFF. The CDR3 bases are TGCAGTGCGTATACCGCGGGGGGCACTGAAGCTTTCTTT.

The table lists this clonotype with many counts. CDR3 sequence (DNA): TGTGCCACCAGCGGAGGGGGTAGCAATCAGCCCCAGCATTTT. Residues: CATSGGGSNQPQHF. The chain uses TRBV15 and TRBJ1-5; a weak D match, TRBD1 (6 bases). CDR3 length: 14 residues. V was trimmed by 5 bases and J by 0 bases, leaving 8 bases between them. Germline V lookup: CDR1 LNHNV, CDR2 YYDKDF (reference sequence).

This clonotype was seen ten or more times. The chain employs TRBV20-1 and TRBJ2-2; D might be TRBD1 (6 bases). Germline V gene data show CDR1 as DFQATT and CDR2 as SNEGSKA (reference sequence). The CDR3 contains 16 residues. V lost 4 bases, J lost 8 bases, and 23 bases lay in between. The CDR3 sequence is CSAKTRNRVLTGELFF. In DNA, the CDR3 is TGCAGTGCTAAGACCCGGAACAGGGTCCTGACGGGGGAGCTGTTTTTT.